The clone carrying this TCR beta chain was detected once. In the authors' workflow: From reference gene primer amplification, estimates of nucleated cell counts were derived. Clones were read by immunoSEQ multiplex PCR, and TCRdb kept only the in-frame ones, dropping some. The V and J calls and clone size come from that table; D and trimming were worked out from the DNA. The sample shows roughly 60,000 clones, roughly 84% of them seen only once. This entry is derived from a study of blood T cell repertoires in COVID-19. Study-level information: The origin of the acute and convalescent COVID-19 samples was the United States, Italy and Spain. The analysed material was cDNA or gDNA that came from T cells, B-cell-depleted T cells, or PBMCs.

The V end lost 8 bases, the J end lost 5 bases, and 15 bases lay between the germline ends. Germline CDR1 LNHDA, CDR2 SQIVND (reference sequence). The CDR3 extends over 13 amino acids. Input material: peripheral blood. This clonotype was sampled from a woman in her sixties with acute or convalescent COVID-19. The rearrangement links TRBV19 to TRBJ1-1; D is uncertain. Here the CDR3 DNA reads TGTGCCAGTTCACAGCGGCAAGGAACTGAAGCTTTCTTT. Its protein product is CASSQRQGTEAFF.